The clone carrying this T cell receptor beta chain appeared a single time. The assay was immunoSEQ multiplex PCR, and TCRdb's table has in-frame clones only and misses some. This table holds more than 140,000 clones, 86% found once. This CDR3 is 15 amino acids long. Trimming cost V 5 bases and J 3 bases; bases outside gene matches: 10. Germline V gene sequence: CDR1 SGHNT, CDR2 YYREEE (reference sequence). The data originate from a study of blood T cell repertoires in COVID-19. Looking at the study overall: Researchers got acute and convalescent COVID-19 samples from the United States, Italy and Spain. Nucleic acid was either cDNA or gDNA, and it came from T cells, B-cell-depleted T cells, or PBMCs.

The receptor comes from a woman aged 60-75 years with acute or convalescent COVID-19. The V gene is TRBV5-4, the J gene TRBJ2-7; 8 bases map to TRBD2. The sample consisted of peripheral blood. Here the CDR3 reads CASSWGLGENYEQYF. CDR3 DNA sequence: TGTGCCAGCAGTTGGGGACTAGGGGAAAACTACGAGCAGTACTTC.